These 17 T cell receptor beta chains share one sample of origin, sequenced in a study of human T cells and chemical hapten exposure. Each CDR3 protein is one row after TCRdb ran MiXCR on the RACE reads. This sample has about 85,000 distinct CDR3 sequences, with about 8% found just once. The time point is: pre-sensitization, week 0. The sample's treatment: therapeutic diphenylcyclopropenone sensitization with weekly scalp DPC. The specimen was whole blood, collected in connection with sensitization to the hapten diphenylcyclopropenone (DPC). The source of these receptors is a man aged 35-49 years with alopecia areata. Some clones in this sample may be carry-over from other donors' samples.

The sample holds many counts of this clonotype. V is TRBV28 and J is TRBJ1-2, with 7 positions matching TRBD1. From germline, CDR1 is MDHEN and CDR2 SYDVKM. V lost 5 bases and J lost 12; bases outside the gene matches: 12. The CDR3 runs 13 residues. CDR3 coding DNA: TGTGCCAGCAGTCCCCCCTCGACAGGGTTCAACACCTTC. This gives the protein CASSPPSTGFNTF.

The chain joins TRBV28 to TRBJ2-7; TRBD1 matches 11 bases. This CDR3 has 15 residues. From germline, CDR1 is MDHEN and CDR2 SYDVKM. V was pared by 1 base and J by 5 bases, with 4 bases of the junction left unmatched. In DNA, the CDR3 is TGTGCCAGCAGTTTATACGGGACAGGGGGTCACGAGCAGTACTTC. Protein sequence: CASSLYGTGGHEQYF.

This clonotype has ten or more counts. The chain links TRBV10-2 to TRBJ1-5, with D perhaps TRBD1 (6 bases). The V and J ends lost 1 base and 7 bases respectively, with 14 bases between them. The CDR3 length is 15 residues. The germline V gene has CDR1 WSHSY and CDR2 SAAADI. This CDR3 reads CASSEFLQGGQPQHF. The CDR3 region has the DNA TGCGCCAGCAGTGAGTTTTTACAGGGAGGACAGCCCCAGCATTTT.

This clonotype was counted many times. This rearrangement joins TRBV19 to TRBJ1-5; D call uncertain. CDR3 size: 14 residues. Germline V CDR1 and CDR2: LNHDA, SQIVND (reference sequence). The V end was cut by 4 bases, the J end by 4 bases, with 11 bases between. CDR3 sequence (DNA): TGTGCCAGTAGTAGCCAGCCAAAGAATCAGCCCCAGCATTTT. It yields the protein CASSSQPKNQPQHF.

The chain joins TRBV27 to TRBJ1-1; no firm D call. The V end was cut by 1 base, the J end by 1 base, with 7 bases between. This CDR3 has 14 amino acids. The germline V gene has CDR1 MNHEY and CDR2 SMNVEV (reference sequence). As DNA, the CDR3 is TGTGCCAGCAGTTTATGGGGAGCGAACACTGAAGCTTTCTTT. Residues: CASSLWGANTEAFF.

The rearrangement joins TRBV6-5 to TRBJ2-2, with D maybe TRBD1 (7 bases). The CDR3 is 16 amino acids. Trimming shortened V by 0 bases and J by 5 bases, and 13 bases separated the two germline ends. CDR1 and CDR2 from the germline V gene are MNHEY and SVGAGI. The CDR3 DNA sequence: TGTGCCAGCAGTTACTCGCGGGACAGAAAAACCGGGGAGCTGTTTTTT. Translation gives CASSYSRDRKTGELFF.

This chain connects TRBV14 to TRBJ2-3; D remains ambiguous. Germline V gene data show CDR1 as SGHDN and CDR2 as FVKESK. V lost 6 bases and J 5 bases, leaving 12 bases between the germline ends. The CDR3 sequence is 13 residues long. CDR3: CASSRNYIDTQYF. The CDR3 DNA sequence: TGTGCCAGCAGTCGAAACTACATAGATACGCAGTATTTT.

This clonotype was counted at least ten times. The chain joins TRBV6-6 to TRBJ1-2, with D uncertain. The CDR3 loop spans 14 amino acids. Per germline, CDR1 MNHNY and CDR2 SVGAGI (reference sequence). The ends were cut back, 6 bases at V and 2 bases at J, with 13 bases in the middle. This CDR3 is CASREWTENYGYTF. The CDR3, as DNA: TGTGCCAGCAGAGAATGGACGGAGAACTATGGCTACACCTTC.

The table lists this clonotype with a few counts. The V gene is TRBV6-5, the J gene TRBJ2-5; 8 positions match TRBD2. The junction had 4 bases not matched to a gene; V was cut back by 2 bases and J by 2 bases. The V gene's germline CDR1 is MNHEY and CDR2 SVGAGI. The CDR3 has 15 amino acids. The CDR3 region has the DNA TGTGCCAGCAGTTACCGGAGCGGGGGACAAGAGACCCAGTACTTC. Amino acid sequence: CASSYRSGGQETQYF.

The table lists this clonotype with a few counts. The chain couples TRBV20-1 to TRBJ2-1; 13 bases map to TRBD2. The CDR3 covers 15 residues. CDR1 and CDR2 from the germline V gene are DFQATT and SNEGSKA (reference sequence). V shed 2 bases, J shed 9 bases, and the junction held 7 bases outside the gene matches. This chain's CDR3 is CSARPGTSGTFEQFF. In DNA form, the CDR3 reads TGCAGTGCTAGACCCGGGACTAGCGGGACTTTTGAGCAGTTCTTC.

The chain recombines TRBV6-6 with TRBJ2-4; TRBD1 might be the D (5 bases). The CDR3 consists of 13 residues. Germline CDR1 is MNHNY and CDR2 is SVGAGI (reference sequence). Trimming removed 5 bases at V and 4 bases at J, with 9 bases between. Here the CDR3 DNA reads TGTGCCAGCAGTGAACAGGTTAAAAACATTCAGTACTTC. This codes for CASSEQVKNIQYF.

The gene calls are TRBV30 and TRBJ2-1; D is uncertain. Deletions cut 4 bases from V and 6 bases from J, with 22 bases between. The CDR3 covers 16 residues. Germline V gene lookup returns CDR1 GTSNPN and CDR2 SVGIG (reference sequence). CDR3 nucleotides: TGTGCCTGGACCACTGTAGGTAGAGATCGGCTCAATGAGCAGTTCTTC. Translating it yields CAWTTVGRDRLNEQFF.

This clonotype was seen many times. The chain couples TRBV25-1 to TRBJ2-7; D gene unclear. The CDR3 covers 12 residues. Germline CDR1 MGHDK, CDR2 SYGVNS. Trimming took 4 bases from V and 2 from J, leaving 6 bases between them. The CDR3 nucleotides read TGTGCCAGCAGTGTGGGTCCCTACGAGCAGTACTTC. Residues: CASSVGPYEQYF.

The chain combines TRBV7-3 with TRBJ2-1; 13 bases are a match to TRBD2. This CDR3 has 17 residues. Germline CDR1 is SGHTA and CDR2 is FQGTGA. Trimming removed 4 bases from V and 7 bases from J; junction bases left unmatched: 10. CDR3 DNA: TGTGCCAGCAGCTCCAACAGACTAGCGGGAGGCCATAATGAGCAGTTCTTC. Its translation is CASSSNRLAGGHNEQFF.

The chain is built from TRBV10-3 and TRBJ1-6, with TRBD1 identical over 8 bases. The CDR3 has 13 amino acids. V shed 10 bases and J 6 bases; nucleotides not matched to a gene: 5. Germline loops: CDR1 ENHRY, CDR2 SYGVKD. CDR3 sequence reads: CATAQGGNSPLHF. The CDR3 region has the DNA TGTGCCACAGCACAGGGGGGTAATTCACCCCTCCACTTT.

This clonotype appeared many times. V usage is TRBV6-1 and J usage is TRBJ1-2; D is uncertain. CDR3 length equals 10 residues. The germline V gene encodes CDR1 MNHNS and CDR2 SASEGT. The V and J ends lost 1 base and 8 bases respectively, with 2 bases between them. CDR3 sequence: CASSEGGYTF. CDR3 nucleotide sequence: TGTGCCAGCAGTGAAGGCGGCTACACCTTC.

This clonotype has just a few counts. The chain is built from TRBV6-5 and TRBJ1-5; D remains unclear. Trimming took 6 bases from V and 5 from J, leaving 26 bases between them. The CDR3 has 18 amino acids. CDR1 is MNHEY and CDR2 is SVGAGI in the germline V gene. Here the CDR3 DNA reads TGTGCCAGCAGACACGCCCCAGGTGGCAGCACCCATTATCAGCCCCAGCATTTT. As protein: CASRHAPGGSTHYQPQHF.